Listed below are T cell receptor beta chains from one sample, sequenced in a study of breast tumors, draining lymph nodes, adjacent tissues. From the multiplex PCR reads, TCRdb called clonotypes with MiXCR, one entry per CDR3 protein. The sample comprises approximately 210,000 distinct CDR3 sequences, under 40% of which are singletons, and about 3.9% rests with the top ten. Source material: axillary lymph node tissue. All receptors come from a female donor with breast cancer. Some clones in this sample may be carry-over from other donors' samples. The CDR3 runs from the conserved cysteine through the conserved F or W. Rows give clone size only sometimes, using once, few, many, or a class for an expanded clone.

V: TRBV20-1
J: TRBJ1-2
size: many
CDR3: CSASPNMATGTGDYGYTF

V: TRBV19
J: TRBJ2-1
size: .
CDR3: CASSMSVDYNEQFF

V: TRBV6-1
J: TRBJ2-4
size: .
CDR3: CASSGGLAKNIQYF

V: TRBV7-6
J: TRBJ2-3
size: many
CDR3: CASRHRVVGTDTQYF

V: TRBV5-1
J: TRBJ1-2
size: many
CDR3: CASSLAGSNYGYTF

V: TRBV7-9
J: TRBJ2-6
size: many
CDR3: CASSLLTSSGANVLTF

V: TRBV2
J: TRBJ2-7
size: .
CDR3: CASSARRPGVGNEQYF

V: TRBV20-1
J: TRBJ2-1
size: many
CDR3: CSARDSAGNPPFF

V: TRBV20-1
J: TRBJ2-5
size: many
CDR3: CSATGLAGGHGVETQYF

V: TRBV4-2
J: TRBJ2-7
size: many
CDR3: CASSQDLSGSYEQYF

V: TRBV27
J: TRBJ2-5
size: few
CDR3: CASRRQGGETQYF

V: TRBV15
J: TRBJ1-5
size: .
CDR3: CTTSRWGSGQPQHF

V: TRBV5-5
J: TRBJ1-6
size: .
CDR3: CASSYRDRESPSPLHF

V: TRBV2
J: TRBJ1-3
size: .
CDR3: CASSGRGNTIYF

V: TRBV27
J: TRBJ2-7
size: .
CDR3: CASSSEGQLSYEQYF

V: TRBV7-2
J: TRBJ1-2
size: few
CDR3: CASSLGGGQGYGYPF

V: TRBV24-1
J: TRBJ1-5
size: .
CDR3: CATSDSRSGGSQPQHF

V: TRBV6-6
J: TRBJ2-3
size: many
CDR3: CASSYSSSGDTQYF

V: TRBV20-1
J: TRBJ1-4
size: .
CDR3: CSASPLAGGRTNEKLFF

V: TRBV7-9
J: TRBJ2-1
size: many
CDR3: CASSQTSGGQSYNEQFF

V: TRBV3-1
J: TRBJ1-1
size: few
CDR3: CASSRTDAYTEAFF

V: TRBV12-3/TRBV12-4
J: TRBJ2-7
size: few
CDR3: CASSPRYNGEQYF

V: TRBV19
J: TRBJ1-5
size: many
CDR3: CASKAGIGNQPQHF

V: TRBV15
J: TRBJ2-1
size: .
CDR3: CATSSQDPPWYNEQFF

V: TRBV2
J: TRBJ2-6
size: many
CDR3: CASRGSGRASGANVLTF

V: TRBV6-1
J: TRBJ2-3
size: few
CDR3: CASRQEITDTQYF

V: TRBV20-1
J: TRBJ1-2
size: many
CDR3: CSASGGQYGYTF

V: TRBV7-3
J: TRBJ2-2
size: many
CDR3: CASSAGQGLNTGELFF

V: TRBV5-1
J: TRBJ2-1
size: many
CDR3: CASRSRGDEQFF

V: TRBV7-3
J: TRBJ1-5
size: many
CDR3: CASSPGANQPQHF

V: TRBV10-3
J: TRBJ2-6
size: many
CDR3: CAISGGQGFSGANVLTF

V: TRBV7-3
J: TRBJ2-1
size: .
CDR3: CASSYNRDRANEQFF

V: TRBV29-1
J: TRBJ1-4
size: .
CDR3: CSTEPDRAREKLFF

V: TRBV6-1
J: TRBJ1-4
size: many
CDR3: CASSDWGPTNEKLFF

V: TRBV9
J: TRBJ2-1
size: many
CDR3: CASSAVGQAPEQFF

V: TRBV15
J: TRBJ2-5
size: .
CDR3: CATSRGRLAGETQYF

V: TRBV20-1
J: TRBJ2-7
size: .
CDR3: CSASSLQGALNEQYF

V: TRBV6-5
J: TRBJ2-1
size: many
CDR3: CASSYRAGRNEQFF

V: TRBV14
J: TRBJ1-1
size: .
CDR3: CASSQWTGLMNTEAFF

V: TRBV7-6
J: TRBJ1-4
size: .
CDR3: CASSSVDRKLFF

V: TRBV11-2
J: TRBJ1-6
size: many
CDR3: CASSLTSSYNSPLHF

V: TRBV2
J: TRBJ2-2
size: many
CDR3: CASRTGAANTGELFF

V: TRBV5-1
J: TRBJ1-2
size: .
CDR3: CASSLDGTGGNYGYTF

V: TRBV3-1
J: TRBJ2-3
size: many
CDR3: CASSQSGHQTDTQYF

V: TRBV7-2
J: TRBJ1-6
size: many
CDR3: CASTDGSSYNSPLHF

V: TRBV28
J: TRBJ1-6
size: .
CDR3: CASITGNSPLHF